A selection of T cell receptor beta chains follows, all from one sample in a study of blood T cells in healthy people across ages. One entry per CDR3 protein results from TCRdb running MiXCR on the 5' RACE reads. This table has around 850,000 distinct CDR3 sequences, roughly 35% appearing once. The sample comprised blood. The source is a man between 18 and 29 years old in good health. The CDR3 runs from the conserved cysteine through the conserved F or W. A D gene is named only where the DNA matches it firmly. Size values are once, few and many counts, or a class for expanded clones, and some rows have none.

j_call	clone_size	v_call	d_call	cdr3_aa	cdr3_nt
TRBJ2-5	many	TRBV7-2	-	CASSAAGVRETQYF	TGTGCCAGCAGCGCGGCCGGCGTAAGAGAGACCCAGTACTTC
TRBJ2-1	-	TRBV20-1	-	CSAQWVGLREQFF	TGCAGTGCCCAATGGGTGGGTTTGAGGGAGCAGTTCTTC
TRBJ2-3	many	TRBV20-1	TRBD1	CSASTGVGTDTQYF	TGCAGTGCTTCGACAGGGGTTGGCACAGATACGCAGTATTTT
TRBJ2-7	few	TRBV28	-	CASSPTLGLQAEQYF	TGTGCCAGCAGTCCCACCCTTGGGCTGCAGGCTGAGCAGTACTTC
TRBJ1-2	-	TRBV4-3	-	CASSQEPYPGNYGYTF	TGCGCCAGCAGCCAAGAACCCTACCCAGGGAACTATGGCTACACCTTC
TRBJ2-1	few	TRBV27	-	CASSQTGSYYNERFF	TGTGCCAGCAGTCAAACAGGGTCCTACTACAATGAGCGGTTCTTC
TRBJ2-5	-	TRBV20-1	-	CSANPASPYNEQYF	TGCAGTGCTAACCCTGCTAGTCCGTACAATGAGCAGTACTTC
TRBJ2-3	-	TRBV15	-	CATSARSRTDTQYF	TGTGCCACCAGCGCCCGATCCCGCACAGATACGCAGTATTTT
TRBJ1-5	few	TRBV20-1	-	CSASVDQPQHF	TGCAGTGCTAGTGTCGATCAGCCCCAGCATTTT
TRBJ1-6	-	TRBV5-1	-	CASRETDNSPLHF	TGCGCCAGCAGGGAAACCGATAATTCACCCCTCCACTTT
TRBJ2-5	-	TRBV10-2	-	CASKAGSGETQYF	TGCGCCAGCAAAGCTGGCTCCGGGGAGACCCAGTACTTC
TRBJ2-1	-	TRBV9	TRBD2	CASSVVSGGPLETQFF	TGTGCCAGCAGCGTAGTTAGCGGGGGCCCCCTGGAGACCCAGTTCTTC
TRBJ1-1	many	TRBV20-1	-	CSARGRGDTEAFF	TGCAGTGCTAGAGGCAGGGGAGATACTGAAGCTTTCTTT
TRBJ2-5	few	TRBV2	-	CASRGTHHEQYF	TGTGCCAGCAGGGGGACGCATCATGAGCAGTACTTC
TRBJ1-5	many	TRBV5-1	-	CASIKGRVNQPQHF	TGCGCCAGCATTAAGGGCAGGGTCAATCAGCCCCAGCATTTT
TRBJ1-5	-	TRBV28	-	CASRLPNQPQHF	TGTGCCAGCAGGCTTCCCAATCAGCCCCAGCATTTT
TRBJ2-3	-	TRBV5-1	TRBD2	CASRGGKPTDTQYF	TGCGCCAGCCGGGGGGGGAAGCCCACAGATACGCAGTATTTT
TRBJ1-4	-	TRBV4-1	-	CASSQGLGAGEKLFF	TGCGCCAGCAGCCAGGGGTTAGGGGCAGGGGAAAAACTGTTTTTT
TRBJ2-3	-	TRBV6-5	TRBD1	CASRSDRGHASTDTQYF	TGTGCCAGCAGATCGGACAGGGGGCATGCTAGCACAGATACGCAGTATTTT
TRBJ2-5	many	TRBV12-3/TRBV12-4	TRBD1	CASSIGQGETQYF	TGTGCCAGCAGCATAGGACAGGGGGAGACCCAGTACTTC
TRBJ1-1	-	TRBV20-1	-	CSARPDADTEAFF	TGCAGTGCTAGACCGGACGCAGACACTGAAGCTTTCTTT
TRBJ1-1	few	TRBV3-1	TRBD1	CASSQRDRHTEAFF	TGTGCCAGCAGCCAGAGGGACAGGCACACTGAAGCTTTCTTT
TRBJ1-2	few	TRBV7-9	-	CASSPQGLDGYTF	TGTGCCAGCAGCCCCCAGGGGCTTGATGGCTACACCTTC
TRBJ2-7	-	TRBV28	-	CASSLGHRAYEQYF	TGTGCCAGCAGTTTGGGGCATCGAGCCTACGAGCAGTACTTC
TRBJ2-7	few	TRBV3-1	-	CASSQGFGDEQYF	TGTGCCAGCAGCCAAGGGTTCGGGGATGAGCAGTACTTC
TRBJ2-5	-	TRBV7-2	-	CASSVVVGMETQYF	TGTGCCAGCAGCGTAGTCGTCGGTATGGAGACCCAGTACTTC
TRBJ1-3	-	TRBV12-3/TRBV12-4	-	CASRWGNSGNTIYF	TGTGCCAGCAGATGGGGTAACTCTGGAAACACCATATATTTT
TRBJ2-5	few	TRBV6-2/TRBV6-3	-	CASSRPDGETQYF	TGTGCCAGCAGTCGGCCGGATGGGGAGACCCAGTACTTC
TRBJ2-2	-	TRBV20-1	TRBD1	CSAQPRDRAYPGELFF	TGCAGTGCCCAACCTCGGGACAGGGCGTACCCCGGGGAGCTGTTTTTT
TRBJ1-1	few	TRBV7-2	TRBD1	CASSLMLPRDSKVFF	TGTGCCAGCAGCTTAATGTTACCCAGGGACAGCAAAGTTTTCTTT
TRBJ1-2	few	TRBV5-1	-	CASSSRDGEEYTF	TGCGCCAGCAGCTCCCGGGACGGGGAGGAGTACACCTTC
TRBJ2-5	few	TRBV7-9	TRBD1	CASSWGTGGLETQYF	TGTGCCAGCAGCTGGGGAACAGGGGGCTTGGAGACCCAGTACTTC
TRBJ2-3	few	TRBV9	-	CASSVGSGGRSTDTQYF	TGTGCCAGCAGCGTAGGCTCTGGGGGCCGTAGCACAGATACGCAGTATTTT